The entry below gives a single TCR beta chain sequence along with its context. Ten or more counts support this clonotype. Its antigen is not yet known. Per-base qualities were not stored, and no clone one base away is much larger. The healthy controls were volunteers from a blood bank in Maryland, USA. Unsorted PBMC libraries were generated from 2 million PBMCs stored in RNAlater at -80 °C until RNA extraction. Peripheral blood was subjected to Ficoll-Hypaque density gradient centrifugation to isolate PBMCs, which were then cryopreserved in liquid nitrogen. This sample stems from a study of neurological immune-mediated disorders (dated by TCRdb to about 2019). With respect to the entire study: Peripheral blood TCR-beta repertoires from patients with HTLV-I-associated myelopathy (HAM/TSP), patients with multiple sclerosis, and healthy controls were compared in the study using UMI-based sequencing. Alongside PBMC samples, the set of approximately 100 TCR-beta libraries contained longitudinal samples, technical triplicates, and paired CD4+ and CD8+ T-cell subsets that had been sorted. The cohort comprised about 71 subjects: roughly 15 HAM/TSP patients, 35 or so multiple sclerosis patients and 20 healthy controls.

Overall study results and their limits: TCR clonal expansion was greatest in HAM/TSP patients and smallest in MS patients, who ranked below even healthy controls. Across subjects, expanded clones never shared an identical CDR3 amino acid sequence, which suggests that the TCR-beta repertoires in every group were private.

To synthesize cDNA, template-switch 5'RACE was performed with a primer carrying a 10-nucleotide random unique molecular identifier so that each TCR transcript was tagged. Every sequencing run covered 15-18 subjects and yielded more than 160 million TCR-beta sequences. Total RNA was extracted with the RNeasy kit. Using the KAPA Real-time Library Amplification kit, TCR-beta VDJ regions were amplified with primers for the TCR constant region and the 5'RACE anchor. A first PCR added sample indexes and Illumina adaptors, and a second PCR then raised library yield. The roughly 650 bp TCR product was size-selected on a 2% E-gel SizeSelection system after Ampure bead purification. Library quality was checked on a Bioanalyzer, concentration was measured with Qubit, and libraries were quantified with the Kapa Library Quantification kit before pooling. Libraries were sequenced paired-end 2 x 150 bp on an Illumina HiSeq 2500. To increase sequence diversity, roughly 24-31% phiX was spiked into each library pool. Per the authors' processing: The quality-filtered reads were processed with the UMI-based MiGEC pipeline, whose error correction step removed more than 85% of the raw TCR sequences. VDJ genes were aligned to IMGT germline references, and each clonotype was defined by a unique CDR3 amino acid sequence together with V-J genes. Clonal expansion, Shannon diversity and CDR3 relatedness (CalcPairwiseDistances, ClusterSamples) were evaluated with VDJtools, and phylogenetic trees were built with CLCbio workbench. A clone was classed as expanded if it had 8 or more unique UMIs, a cutoff based on coefficient-of-variation modelling across technical triplicates. TCRdb itself trimmed the public reads at Q25 with fastp, ran MiXCR and retained productive beta chains. Every entry covers one CDR3 protein and lists the most common genes and DNA from its rows. Here the V and J calls rest on TCRdb's processing, not on the authors' analysis. The sample includes more than 50,000 distinct CDR3 sequences, with over 10% observed a single time. Approximately 1.8% of the sample rests with the top ten.

The cysteine opens and the phenylalanine closes a CDR3 of 13 amino acids. Just the 39-base CDR3 DNA is kept, in frame starting at base 1. Between the V and J ends, shortened by 4 bases and 6 bases respectively, the junction contains 12 bases. The germline V gene (reference sequence) provides CDR1 LGHDT and CDR2 YNNKEL. The sequence came from a man aged 60 to 75 in good health. Rearrangement joined TRBV3-1 to TRBJ1-1; no D gene can be assigned with confidence. Material: PBMCs. The CDR3 corresponds to CASSLPGVAEAFF. The DNA sequence is given as TGTGCCAGCAGCCTACCCGGGGTAGCTGAAGCTTTCTTT.